The clone carrying this T cell receptor beta chain has a count of ten or more. The CDR3 loop spans 19 amino acids. CDR1 and CDR2 from the germline V gene are LGHNA and YSLEER. V lost 1 base, J lost 3 bases, and 24 bases lay in between. This record comes from a study of Graves' ophthalmopathy and Graves' hyperthyroidism. Lactation, pregnancy, uncontrolled infections and other autoimmune diseases were all grounds for excluding patients. RNA transcripts served as template for amplifying TCR beta CDR3 sequences. First-round RT-PCR relied on HTBI primers, and a second-round multiplex PCR came next. Using its own MiXCR run on the multiplex PCR reads, TCRdb lists one record per CDR3 protein. The sample carries 45,000 to 60,000 distinct CDR3 sequences, roughly half recorded once.

The rearrangement uses TRBV4-3 and TRBJ1-1; no firm D call. Sequenced: peripheral blood. This TCR came from an adult woman with Graves' ophthalmopathy. The CDR3, as DNA: TGCGCCAGCAGCCAAGGAGGGCACTTAGTCGACGGTGAGGACACTGAAGCTTTCTTT. It translates to CASSQGGHLVDGEDTEAFF.